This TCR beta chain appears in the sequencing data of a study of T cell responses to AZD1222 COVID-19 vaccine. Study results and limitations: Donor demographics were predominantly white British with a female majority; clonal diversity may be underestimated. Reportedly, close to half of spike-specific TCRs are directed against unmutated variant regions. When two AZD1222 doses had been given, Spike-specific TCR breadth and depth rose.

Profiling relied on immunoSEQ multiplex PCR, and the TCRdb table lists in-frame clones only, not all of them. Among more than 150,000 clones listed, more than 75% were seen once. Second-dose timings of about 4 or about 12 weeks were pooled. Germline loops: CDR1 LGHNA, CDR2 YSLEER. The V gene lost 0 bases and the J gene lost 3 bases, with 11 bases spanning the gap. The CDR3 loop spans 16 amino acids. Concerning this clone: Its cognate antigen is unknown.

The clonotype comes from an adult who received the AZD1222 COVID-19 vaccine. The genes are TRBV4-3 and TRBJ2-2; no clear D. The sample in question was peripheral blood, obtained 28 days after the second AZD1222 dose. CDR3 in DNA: TGCGCCAGCAGCCAAGATACAAGGACCTACACCGGGGAGCTGTTTTTT. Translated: CASSQDTRTYTGELFF.